Each of the 27 T cell receptor beta chains below was sequenced from the same sample in a study of PD-1 blockade in mismatch repair-deficient tumors. Profiling relied on immunoSEQ multiplex PCR, and the TCRdb table lists in-frame clones only, not all of them. Among tens of thousands of clones listed, around 88% were seen once. Here the sequenced sample was peripheral blood, taken 52 weeks after starting pembrolizumab. These receptor sequences come from an adult with mismatch repair-deficient cancer.

This chain links TRBV5-4 with TRBJ2-5, with 7 bases matching TRBD1. The ends lost 4 bases at V and 5 bases at J; junction bases unmatched: 11. This CDR3 is built from 15 residues. Germline CDR1 SGHNT, CDR2 YYREEE (reference sequence). In DNA form, the CDR3 reads TGTGCCAGCAGCCGCCCCTCGGGACAGCCTGAGACCCAGTACTTC. Its protein product is CASSRPSGQPETQYF.

This clone came up once. This chain links TRBV4-1 with TRBJ1-5, with D possibly TRBD1 on 5 matching bases. With 1 base removed from V and 5 bases from J, the gap between germline ends came to 15 bases. This CDR3 comprises 16 residues. In germline, CDR1 is MGHRA, CDR2 YSYEKL. The CDR3 nucleotides are TGCGCCAGCAGCCAAGTAGGAGGGGCGGATGATCAGCCCCAGCATTTT. This encodes CASSQVGGADDQPQHF.

A few counts support this clone. The J gene is TRBJ1-2, the V gene TRBV30, with D hard to call. The V gene lost 0 bases and the J gene lost 6 bases, with 5 bases spanning the gap. The germline CDR1 and CDR2 sequences are GTSNPN and SVGIG (reference sequence). The CDR3 is 11 amino acids. CDR3: CAWSVGNGYTF. The CDR3 DNA follows: TGTGCCTGGAGTGTAGGGAATGGCTACACCTTC.

The J gene is TRBJ2-7, the V gene TRBV7-2, with a possible D match to TRBD2 (5 bases). The ends were cut back, 1 base at V and 0 bases at J, with 10 bases in the middle. This CDR3 spans 15 amino acids. Germline V gene data show CDR1 as SGHTA and CDR2 as FQGNSA. DNA of the CDR3: TGTGCCAGCAGCTTAGTGGCGGGTAGCTCCTACGAGCAGTACTTC. It translates to CASSLVAGSSYEQYF. The entire variable domain, with the rest obtained from reference TRBV7-2 and TRBJ2-7, is as follows: GAGVSQSPSNKVTEKGKDVELRCDPISGHTALYWYRQSLGQGLEFLIYFQGNSAPDKSGLPSDRFSAERTGGSVSTLTIQRTQQEDSAVYLCASSLVAGSSYEQYFGPGTRLTVT.

CDR3 sequence: CASSLAPSLREQYF. The CDR3, as DNA: TGTGCCAGCAGCTTAGCTCCGAGTCTACGCGAGCAGTACTTC. The chain joins TRBV11-2 to TRBJ2-7; no definite D call. V lost 1 base to trimming and J lost 6 bases, with 13 bases between them. The CDR3 spans 14 residues. CDR1 is SGHAT, CDR2 FQNNGV, per germline.

The chain combines TRBV27 with TRBJ2-1; TRBD2 aligns across 7 bases. V lost 6 bases, J lost 0 bases, and 8 bases stayed unmatched. From germline, CDR1 is MNHEY and CDR2 SMNVEV (reference sequence). This CDR3 has 16 residues. DNA of the CDR3: TGTGCCAGCAGAGCCTGGAGGACTAGCTCCTACAATGAGCAGTTCTTC. It encodes CASRAWRTSSYNEQFF.

The chain is built from TRBV7-8 and TRBJ1-1; D might be TRBD1 (6 bases). CDR1 is SGHVS, CDR2 FQNEAQ, per germline. V was pared by 5 bases and J by 0 bases, with 13 bases between. The CDR3 has 15 residues. The CDR3 coding sequence is TGTGCCAGCAGCCAGCTACAGGGACTGAACACTGAAGCTTTCTTT. This sequence encodes CASSQLQGLNTEAFF. Using reference TRBV7-8 and TRBJ1-1 for the parts outside the CDR3, the full variable domain is GAGVSQSPRYKVAKRGQDVALRCDPISGHVSLFWYQQALGQGPEFLTYFQNEAQLDKSGLPSDRFFAERPEGSVSTLKIQRTQQEDSAVYLCASSQLQGLNTEAFFGQGTRLTVV.

The chain uses TRBV9 and TRBJ2-1; TRBD1 agrees at 7 bases. Germline-derived CDR1 and CDR2 are SGDLS and YYNGEE. The length of the CDR3 is 18 residues. V trimming: 1 base; J trimming: 5 bases; junction bases outside the gene matches: 15. The CDR3 nucleotides are TGTGCCAGCAGCGTAAACCCAAGGGGGCGGAGAGAAGACAATGAGCAGTTCTTC. Encoded protein: CASSVNPRGRREDNEQFF.

The rearrangement joins TRBV30 to TRBJ2-2; D gene ambiguous. The CDR3 sequence is 13 residues long. In germline, CDR1 is GTSNPN, CDR2 SVGIG (reference sequence). V lost 2 bases and J lost 6, with 10 bases in between. In DNA, the CDR3 is TGTGCCTGGAGTTCCCGAAATCCCGGGGAGCTGTTTTTT. Its translation is CAWSSRNPGELFF.

DNA of the CDR3: TGCGCCAGCAGCTTGGCCGGGACATCGTTTGCCGAGCAGTACTTC. Translation: CASSLAGTSFAEQYF. The chain uses TRBV5-1 and TRBJ2-7, with D maybe TRBD1 (6 bases). The CDR3 runs 15 residues. Germline CDR1 is SGHRS and CDR2 is YFSETQ. V shed 0 bases and J shed 6 bases, with 16 bases lying between them.

V and J are TRBV25-1 and TRBJ2-1; D is undetermined. Germline CDR1 reads MGHDK; CDR2 reads SYGVNS. Trimming removed 2 bases at V and 0 bases at J, with 5 bases between. CDR3 size: 14 residues. As DNA, the CDR3 is TGTGCCAGCAGTGAAGCTTCCTCCTACAATGAGCAGTTCTTC. It is translated as CASSEASSYNEQFF. Looking up the rest from reference TRBV25-1 and TRBJ2-1 gives the full variable domain: EADIYQTPRYLVIGTGKKITLECSQTMGHDKMYWYQQDPGMELHLIHYSYGVNSTEKGDLSSESTVSRIRTEHFPLTLESARPSHTSQYLCASSEASSYNEQFFGPGTRLTVL.

The chain employs TRBV27 and TRBJ2-5; the D call may be TRBD1 or TRBD2 (6 bases each). From germline, CDR1 is MNHEY and CDR2 SMNVEV (reference sequence). V lost 4 bases to trimming and J lost 1 base, with 16 bases between them. The CDR3 has 16 amino acids. DNA for the CDR3: TGTGCCAGCAGTTCGATCGTAGGGGGGACCCAAGAGACCCAGTACTTC. Its protein is CASSSIVGGTQETQYF.

The rearrangement joins TRBV29-1 to TRBJ2-7; 11 nucleotides line up with TRBD2. CDR3 length equals 15 residues. Germline values: CDR1 SQVTM, CDR2 ANQGSEA. V gave up 0 bases and J gave up 3 bases; unmatched junction bases: 4. CDR3 nucleotides: TGCAGCGTTGAAGAAACCGGGACTAGCGGCTACGAGCAGTACTTC. The encoded protein is CSVEETGTSGYEQYF.

The chain is built from TRBV2 and TRBJ2-6; a weak D match, TRBD1 (6 bases). CDR1 SNHLY and CDR2 FYNNEI come from the germline V gene. CDR3 size: 15 residues. V was shortened by 5 bases and J by 2 bases, with 10 bases between the two germline ends. Written as DNA, the CDR3 is TGTGCCAGCAGTTCGAACAGGGCTGGGGCCAACGTCCTGACTTTC. This gives the protein CASSSNRAGANVLTF.

This clone was observed once. The rearrangement links TRBV9 to TRBJ2-7; D is unclear. Germline V CDR1 and CDR2: SGDLS, YYNGEE. V dropped 4 bases and J dropped 6 bases, with 11 bases sitting between them. The CDR3 loop spans 12 amino acids. CDR3 amino acids: CASSPHLGEQYF. In DNA form, the CDR3 reads TGTGCCAGCAGCCCCCATCTGGGCGAGCAGTACTTC.

This chain links TRBV27 with TRBJ2-1, with 10 bases fitting TRBD2. Germline V gives CDR1 MNHEY, CDR2 SMNVEV (reference sequence). V was clipped by 5 bases and J by 5 bases; unmatched bases: 12. This CDR3 has 17 amino acids. The chain's CDR3 is CASSKTLAGDGHNEQFF. CDR3 in DNA: TGTGCCAGCAGTAAGACCCTAGCGGGAGATGGCCACAATGAGCAGTTCTTC.

The rearrangement links TRBV7-2 to TRBJ2-7; D gene unclear. Trimming left V 2 bases short and J 7 bases short, with 18 bases between. This CDR3 is 15 amino acids long. Germline V lookup: CDR1 SGHTA, CDR2 FQGNSA. The CDR3 nucleotides are TGTGCCAGCAGCTTACGCCTAGGCCGTGGGGATGAGCAGTACTTC. Translating it yields CASSLRLGRGDEQYF. Looking up the rest from reference TRBV7-2 and TRBJ2-7 gives the full variable domain: GAGVSQSPSNKVTEKGKDVELRCDPISGHTALYWYRQSLGQGLEFLIYFQGNSAPDKSGLPSDRFSAERTGGSVSTLTIQRTQQEDSAVYLCASSLRLGRGDEQYFGPGTRLTVT.

J is TRBJ2-2 and V is TRBV29-1; D is perhaps TRBD1 (5 bases). From germline, CDR1 is SQVTM and CDR2 ANQGSEA. The germline V and J ends were trimmed by 5 bases and 6 bases, with 16 bases remaining between them. The CDR3 extends over 14 amino acids. Here the CDR3 reads CSVPGPTDPGELFF. CDR3 DNA sequence: TGCAGCGTTCCCGGGCCGACAGACCCCGGGGAGCTGTTTTTT.

The gene calls are TRBV9 and TRBJ2-3; TRBD2 agrees at 9 bases. The CDR3 is made up of 16 amino acids. The junction had 2 bases not matched to a gene; V was cut back by 0 bases and J by 0 bases. Germline assignment: CDR1 SGDLS and CDR2 YYNGEE. The CDR3 protein is CASSVATSGSTDTQYF. DNA of the CDR3: TGTGCCAGCAGCGTAGCTACTAGCGGGAGCACAGATACGCAGTATTTT.

V and J are TRBV2 and TRBJ2-3; no reliable D call. This CDR3 is 12 amino acids long. Germline CDR1 reads SNHLY; CDR2 reads FYNNEI. Trimming removed 8 bases from V and 4 bases from J, with 10 bases in between. CDR3 in amino acids: CASYLRADTQYF. The CDR3 DNA is TGTGCCAGCTACTTGCGCGCAGATACGCAGTATTTT.

CDR3 region: CASSRASGRGSYNEQFF. DNA of the CDR3: TGTGCCAGCAGCCGGGCTAGCGGGAGGGGCTCCTACAATGAGCAGTTCTTC. The rearrangement links TRBV14 to TRBJ2-1; 12 nucleotides align to TRBD2. Germline V CDR1 and CDR2: SGHDN, FVKESK. The CDR3 runs 17 residues. Trimming removed 4 bases from V and 0 bases from J; junction bases left unmatched: 4.

V gene TRBV28 combines with J gene TRBJ2-7; a weak D match, TRBD2 (6 bases). The CDR3 totals 16 residues. Trimming pared 1 base from V and 3 bases from J, leaving 16 bases between. Per the germline V gene, CDR1 is MDHEN and CDR2 is SYDVKM. The DNA for the CDR3 is TGTGCCAGCAGTTTATCTCCGGCTAGCGAATTCTACGAGCAGTACTTC. Protein: CASSLSPASEFYEQYF.

This clone was seen a single time. This chain links TRBV5-1 with TRBJ2-1; D is ambiguous. Trimming left V 0 bases short and J 3 bases short, with 13 bases between. This CDR3 has 16 amino acids. Germline V CDR1 and CDR2: SGHRS, YFSETQ. CDR3 nucleotides: TGCGCCAGCAGCTTGGACCCCGCGGCACTCTACAATGAGCAGTTCTTC. Residues: CASSLDPAALYNEQFF.

This clone appeared a single time. The chain joins TRBV6-6 to TRBJ2-5, with 9 nucleotides matching TRBD2. V was clipped by 2 bases and J by 7 bases; unmatched bases: 8. Germline values: CDR1 MNHNY, CDR2 SVGAGI (reference sequence). The CDR3 consists of 15 residues. The CDR3 DNA is TGTGCCAGCAGTTACGGTGGAGGGCGGGAGGGGACCCAGTACTTC. Translated: CASSYGGGREGTQYF.

In this sample, this clone turned up once. V usage is TRBV6-5 and J usage is TRBJ2-5; a possible D gene is TRBD2 (5 bases). The CDR3 is made up of 14 amino acids. Germline lookup yields CDR1 MNHEY and CDR2 SVGAGI. Deletions cut 5 bases from V and 5 bases from J, with 15 bases between. The CDR3 nucleotides are TGTGCCAGCAGTGCTAGCAAGGTTCTGGAGACCCAGTACTTC. Amino acid sequence: CASSASKVLETQYF.

The V gene is TRBV6-4, the J gene TRBJ2-5, with D perhaps TRBD2 (7 bases). Per the germline V gene, CDR1 is MRHNA and CDR2 is SNTAGT. Between the trimmed V and J ends, which lost 9 bases and 4 bases, there was a span of 18 bases. CDR3 size: 14 residues. In nucleotides, the CDR3 is TGTGCCAGTAGGGGGGGGGCGATCGGAGAGACCCAGTACTTC. Protein product: CASRGGAIGETQYF.

This chain joins TRBV7-2 and TRBJ2-5; 7 bases match TRBD1. This CDR3 has 13 residues. Germline CDR1 SGHTA, CDR2 FQGNSA. Unmatched junction bases numbered 5, after V lost 6 bases and J lost 4 bases. CDR3 region: CASRRDSAETQYF. CDR3 bases: TGTGCCAGCAGACGGGACAGCGCAGAGACCCAGTACTTC.